These 27 T cell receptor beta chains were all obtained from the same sample, sequenced in a study of T cells in Graves' hyperthyroidism and ophthalmopathy. From RNA transcripts, TCR beta CDR3 regions were amplified. Carried out on the TCR CDR3, a first-round RT-PCR used the HTBI primer set. TCRdb ran MiXCR on the multiplex PCR reads and lists one entry per CDR3 protein. The sample has around 560,000 distinct CDR3 sequences, around 15% seen once. Sample: blood. The source of these receptors is a woman between 18 and 30 years old with Graves' hyperthyroidism.

This chain connects TRBV19 to TRBJ2-1, with D maybe TRBD2 (6 bases). CDR3 size: 16 residues. Trimming stripped 6 bases from V and 0 bases from J, with 15 bases between. The germline gives CDR1 LNHDA, CDR2 SQIVND (reference sequence). CDR3 sequence (DNA): TGTGCCAGTAGCCGGCGGGGAGTTCCCTCCTACAATGAGCAGTTCTTC. Its protein is CASSRRGVPSYNEQFF.

This clonotype was counted many times. In DNA form, the CDR3 reads TGTGCCAGCAGCCCCCTACTCTACGAGCAGTACTTC. Translation gives CASSPLLYEQYF. The rearrangement links TRBV28 to TRBJ2-7; no firm D call. CDR1 and CDR2 from the germline V gene are MDHEN and SYDVKM. V dropped 6 bases and J dropped 3 bases, with 9 bases sitting between them. CDR3 size: 12 residues.

This clonotype was counted many times. The chain links TRBV5-1 to TRBJ1-2; D call uncertain. This CDR3 spans 14 amino acids. Germline values: CDR1 SGHRS, CDR2 YFSETQ. Trimming took 4 bases from V and 0 from J, leaving 10 bases between them. CDR3 residues: CASSRERANYGYTF. In nucleotides, the CDR3 is TGCGCCAGCAGCCGAGAAAGAGCTAACTATGGCTACACCTTC.

This chain connects TRBV19 to TRBJ2-7; 10 bases agree with TRBD1. The CDR3 length is 15 residues. V trimming: 1 base; J trimming: 8 bases; junction bases outside the gene matches: 8. Looked up from germline, CDR1 is LNHDA and CDR2 is SQIVND (reference sequence). CDR3 amino acids: CASSIAGTGDPKQYF. The DNA for the CDR3 is TGTGCCAGTAGTATAGCCGGGACAGGGGATCCCAAGCAGTACTTC.

The chain combines TRBV18 with TRBJ2-7; D is possibly TRBD1 or TRBD2 (5 bases each). Trimming removed 1 base at V and 2 bases at J, with 9 bases between. Germline lookup yields CDR1 KGHSH and CDR2 LQKENI. The CDR3 contains 14 residues. This CDR3 reads CASSPRRGAYEQYF. CDR3 in DNA: TGTGCCAGCTCACCACGAAGGGGAGCCTACGAGCAGTACTTC.

This clonotype was found many times. The genes are TRBV30 and TRBJ2-2, with 10 bases lining up with TRBD2. J lost 3 bases, V lost 2 bases, and 9 bases had no gene match. Germline V gives CDR1 GTSNPN, CDR2 SVGIG (reference sequence). The CDR3 loop spans 17 amino acids. Written as DNA, the CDR3 is TGTGCCTGGAGTTGGGGGACTAGCGTATTCCACACCGGGGAGCTGTTTTTT. The encoded protein is CAWSWGTSVFHTGELFF.

This clonotype showed up just a few times. This sequence joins TRBV6-5 and TRBJ1-2; unclear D gene. CDR3 length: 12 amino acids. Germline V CDR1 and CDR2: MNHEY, SVGAGI. The V end was cut by 6 bases, the J end by 3 bases, with 8 bases between. The CDR3 here is CASRTGYYGYTF. CDR3 DNA: TGTGCCAGCAGAACGGGGTACTATGGCTACACCTTC.

V usage is TRBV29-1 and J usage is TRBJ1-1; 7 bases map to TRBD1. Germline trimming cut 8 bases from V and 2 bases from J; bases unmatched to any gene: 11. Germline V CDR1 and CDR2: SQVTM, ANQGSEA. The CDR3 consists of 14 residues. The CDR3 loop is CSPQPRQGNTEAFF. CDR3 coding DNA: TGCAGCCCCCAACCTAGACAGGGAAACACTGAAGCTTTCTTT.

The table lists this clonotype with many counts. CDR3 sequence (DNA): TGTGCCAGCAGTCACCGGGACAGGGGGATGAACACTGAAGCTTTCTTT. This codes for CASSHRDRGMNTEAFF. The chain couples TRBV28 to TRBJ1-1, with 11 nucleotides matching TRBD1. The ends lost 5 bases at V and 0 bases at J; junction bases unmatched: 5. The CDR3 contains 16 residues. CDR1 and CDR2 (germline): MDHEN, SYDVKM. Full variable domain (outside the CDR3, taken from reference TRBV28 and TRBJ1-1): DVKVTQSSRYLVKRTGEKVFLECVQDMDHENMFWYRQDPGLGLRLIYFSYDVKMKEKGDIPEGYSVSREKKERFSLILESASTNQTSMYLCASSHRDRGMNTEAFFGQGTRLTVV.

This clonotype was seen a handful of times. This chain links TRBV18 with TRBJ1-4, with D tentatively TRBD1 (5 bases). The V gene's germline CDR1 is KGHSH and CDR2 LQKENI. Trimming removed 3 bases from V and 7 bases from J, with 12 bases in between. This CDR3 is 14 amino acids long. The CDR3 loop is CASSPRLGGEKLFF. DNA of the CDR3: TGTGCCAGCTCACCCCGGTTGGGGGGTGAAAAACTGTTTTTT.

This clonotype appeared a single time. The V gene is TRBV15, the J gene TRBJ1-4; no firm D call. This CDR3 has 14 amino acids. CDR1 LNHNV and CDR2 YYDKDF come from the germline V gene (reference sequence). V lost 3 bases and J lost 8, with 13 bases in between. This CDR3 is CATSSPPSREKLFF. CDR3 nucleotides: TGTGCCACCAGCAGTCCACCCTCGAGGGAAAAACTGTTTTTT.

This clonotype showed up many times. The chain is built from TRBV7-9 and TRBJ1-5; possibly TRBD1 for D (5 bases). In germline, CDR1 is SEHNR, CDR2 FQNEAQ (reference sequence). The CDR3 covers 17 residues. Trimming left V 5 bases short and J 0 bases short, with 17 bases between. CDR3 residues: CASSPGAGSYSNQPQHF. Written as DNA, the CDR3 is TGTGCCAGCAGCCCCGGGGCAGGGAGTTATAGCAATCAGCCCCAGCATTTT.

This clonotype came up many times. J is TRBJ1-2 and V is TRBV6-9, with 7 bases aligning to TRBD1. The CDR3 sequence is 15 residues long. Germline V lookup: CDR1 MNHGY, CDR2 SVAAGI. With V trimmed by 4 bases and J by 1 base, 6 bases remained unmatched. The CDR3 DNA sequence: TGTGCCAGCAGTTGTGGGACAGACGATAACTATGGCTACACCTTC. This codes for CASSCGTDDNYGYTF.

The chain recombines TRBV5-1 with TRBJ2-1; either TRBD1 or TRBD2 may supply D (6 bases each). V lost 0 bases and J 2 bases, leaving 12 bases between the germline ends. This CDR3 is 16 amino acids long. CDR1 SGHRS and CDR2 YFSETQ come from the germline V gene. CDR3 DNA: TGCGCCAGCAGCTTGGTCCAGGGGAGGACCTACAATGAGCAGTTCTTC. This sequence encodes CASSLVQGRTYNEQFF.

The chain has TRBV25-1 and TRBJ1-1, with D possibly being TRBD1 (6 bases). V shed 4 bases and J shed 5 bases, with 14 bases lying between them. The CDR3 is 14 residues long. The germline gives CDR1 MGHDK, CDR2 SYGVNS. Here the CDR3 DNA reads TGTGCCAGCAGTGCCGGACAGCCGACGACTGAAGCTTTCTTT. This sequence encodes CASSAGQPTTEAFF.

This chain connects TRBV9 to TRBJ2-7; a possible D gene is TRBD1 (6 bases). This CDR3 spans 14 amino acids. V was pared by 6 bases and J by 5 bases, with 18 bases between. Looked up from germline, CDR1 is SGDLS and CDR2 is YYNGEE. DNA of the CDR3: TGTGCCAGCAAACCCGGGTCGAACAGGGACGAGCAGTACTTC. Translated: CASKPGSNRDEQYF.

The rearrangement links TRBV29-1 to TRBJ1-1; D remains unclear. Trimming took off 1 base at V and 13 bases at J, with 10 bases between the two ends. Germline V gives CDR1 SQVTM, CDR2 ANQGSEA. The CDR3 has 10 residues. CDR3 residues: CSVEGMAVFF. The CDR3 DNA is TGCAGCGTTGAAGGGATGGCGGTTTTCTTT.

The chain joins TRBV28 to TRBJ2-7; 7 nucleotides match TRBD1. V gave up 5 bases and J gave up 0 bases; unmatched junction bases: 4. The CDR3 is 14 amino acids. CDR1 and CDR2 (germline): MDHEN, SYDVKM. CDR3: CASSADRDSYEQYF. The CDR3 DNA sequence: TGTGCCAGCAGTGCCGACAGGGACTCCTACGAGCAGTACTTC.

This clonotype was recorded many times. V gene TRBV10-3 combines with J gene TRBJ1-1, with D hard to call. There are 14 residues in the CDR3. The V and J ends lost 5 bases and 3 bases respectively, with 13 bases between them. Germline CDR1 reads ENHRY; CDR2 reads SYGVKD. CDR3 sequence (DNA): TGTGCCATCAGTAGAAAACAGAGGGACACTGAAGCTTTCTTT. This sequence encodes CAISRKQRDTEAFF.

This clonotype occurred a few times. The chain recombines TRBV20-1 with TRBJ2-4; 10 positions agree with TRBD2. The CDR3 contains 14 residues. Germline loops: CDR1 DFQATT, CDR2 SNEGSKA (reference sequence). The ends lost 4 bases at V and 7 bases at J; junction bases unmatched: 7. The CDR3 DNA follows: TGCAGTGCTACGAGCGGGAGGGCCCTGAACATTCAGTACTTC. Amino acids: CSATSGRALNIQYF.

This clonotype was found many times. The chain has TRBV5-8 and TRBJ2-1; weak D call: TRBD2 (5 bases). V lost 5 bases, J lost 10 bases, and 13 bases lay in between. This CDR3 is built from 12 residues. Looked up from germline, CDR1 is SGHTS and CDR2 is YDEGEE. CDR3 bases: TGTGCCAGCAGGCCGGACTCTGCCGAGCAGTTCTTC. This gives the protein CASRPDSAEQFF.

This clonotype occurred many times. V is TRBV2 and J is TRBJ2-3, with TRBD2 identical over 8 bases. Germline V lookup: CDR1 SNHLY, CDR2 FYNNEI. V was pared by 2 bases and J by 2 bases, with 9 bases of the junction left unmatched. The CDR3 contains 17 residues. The CDR3 loop is CASSELILADFTDTQYF. Written as DNA, the CDR3 is TGTGCCAGCAGTGAATTGATACTAGCGGACTTCACAGATACGCAGTATTTT. Full variable domain (remainder filled in from reference TRBV2 and TRBJ2-3): EPEVTQTPSHQVTQMGQEVILRCVPISNHLYFYWYRQILGQKVEFLVSFYNNEISEKSEIFDDQFSVERPDGSNFTLKIRSTKLEDSAMYFCASSELILADFTDTQYFGPGTRLTVL.

The chain joins TRBV27 to TRBJ1-2; D not resolved. The V end was cut by 2 bases, the J end by 2 bases, with 9 bases between. Germline V CDR1 and CDR2: MNHEY, SMNVEV (reference sequence). CDR3 size: 14 residues. DNA of the CDR3: TGTGCCAGCAGTTTACAAGGCTGGAACTATGGCTACACCTTC. Its protein product is CASSLQGWNYGYTF.

The V gene is TRBV24-1, the J gene TRBJ2-1; TRBD2 matches at 12 bases. CDR3 length equals 13 residues. V shed 4 bases, J shed 10 bases, and the junction held 1 base outside the gene matches. CDR1 is KGHDR and CDR2 is SFDVKD in the germline V gene. The chain's CDR3 is CATSDGLAGEQFF. CDR3 bases: TGTGCCACCAGTGACGGACTAGCGGGAGAGCAGTTCTTC.

This clonotype appeared many times. The rearrangement links TRBV15 to TRBJ1-5; no reliable D call. This CDR3 has 15 residues. V was pared by 5 bases and J by 3 bases, with 14 bases between. Germline V CDR1 and CDR2: LNHNV, YYDKDF (reference sequence). The CDR3 DNA is TGTGCCACCAGCCTCGGGTTAACGGTCAATCAGCCCCAGCATTTT. Encoded protein: CATSLGLTVNQPQHF. The full variable domain, rest sourced from reference TRBV15 and TRBJ1-5, is DAMVIQNPRYQVTQFGKPVTLSCSQTLNHNVMYWYQQKSSQAPKLLFHYYDKDFNNEADTPDNFQSRRPNTSFCFLDIRSPGLGDTAMYLCATSLGLTVNQPQHFGDGTRLSIL.

This chain uses TRBV6-1 with TRBJ2-3; D may be TRBD2 (6 bases). Germline assignment: CDR1 MNHNS and CDR2 SASEGT. V was trimmed by 2 bases and J by 3 bases, leaving 9 bases between them. The CDR3 is 14 amino acids. The CDR3, as DNA: TGTGCCAGCAGTGAAACTCGGGGGACAGATACGCAGTATTTT. It yields the protein CASSETRGTDTQYF.

This clonotype was seen many times. The V gene is TRBV2, the J gene TRBJ1-1, with D possibly being TRBD1 (6 bases). Germline CDR1 SNHLY, CDR2 FYNNEI. The V gene lost 4 bases and the J gene lost 2 bases, with 14 bases spanning the gap. This CDR3 is built from 15 residues. The CDR3 loop is CASSGRGAKNTEAFF. CDR3 nucleotides: TGTGCCAGCAGTGGGCGGGGGGCGAAAAACACTGAAGCTTTCTTT.